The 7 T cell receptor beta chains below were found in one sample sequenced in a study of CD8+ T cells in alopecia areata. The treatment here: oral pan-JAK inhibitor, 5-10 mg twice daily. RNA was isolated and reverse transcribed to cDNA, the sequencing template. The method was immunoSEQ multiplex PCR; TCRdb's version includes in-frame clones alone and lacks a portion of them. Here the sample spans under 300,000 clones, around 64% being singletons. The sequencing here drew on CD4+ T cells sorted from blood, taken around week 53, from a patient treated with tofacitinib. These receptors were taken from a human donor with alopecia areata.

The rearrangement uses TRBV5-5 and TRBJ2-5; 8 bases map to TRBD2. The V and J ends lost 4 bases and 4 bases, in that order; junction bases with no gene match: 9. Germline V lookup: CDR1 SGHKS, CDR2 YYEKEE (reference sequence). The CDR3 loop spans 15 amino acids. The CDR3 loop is CASSHPASGSETQYF. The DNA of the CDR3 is TGTGCCAGCAGCCACCCGGCTAGCGGGTCAGAGACCCAGTACTTC.

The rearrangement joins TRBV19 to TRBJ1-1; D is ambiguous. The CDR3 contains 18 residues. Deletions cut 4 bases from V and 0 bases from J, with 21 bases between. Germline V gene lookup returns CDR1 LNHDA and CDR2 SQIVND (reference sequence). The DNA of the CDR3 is TGTGCCAGTAGTACTCCGGGTGGATTCTTTTTATTGAACACTGAAGCTTTCTTT. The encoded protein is CASSTPGGFFLLNTEAFF.

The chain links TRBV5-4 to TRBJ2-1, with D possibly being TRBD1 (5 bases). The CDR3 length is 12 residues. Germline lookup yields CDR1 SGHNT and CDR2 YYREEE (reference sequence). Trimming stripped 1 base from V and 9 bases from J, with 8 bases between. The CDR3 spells CASSLRGAEQFF. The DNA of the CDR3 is TGTGCCAGCAGCTTGCGTGGGGCTGAGCAGTTCTTC.

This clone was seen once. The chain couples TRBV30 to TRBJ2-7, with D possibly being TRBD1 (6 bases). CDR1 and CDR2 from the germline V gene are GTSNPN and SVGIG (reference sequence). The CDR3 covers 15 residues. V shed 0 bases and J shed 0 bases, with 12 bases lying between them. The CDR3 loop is CAWSVIGQSSYEQYF. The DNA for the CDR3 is TGTGCCTGGAGTGTGATAGGACAGAGCTCCTACGAGCAGTACTTC.

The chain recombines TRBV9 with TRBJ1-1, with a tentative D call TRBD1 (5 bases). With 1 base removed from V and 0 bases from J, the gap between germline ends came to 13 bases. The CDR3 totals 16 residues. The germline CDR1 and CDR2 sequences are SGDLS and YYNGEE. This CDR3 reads CASSVIRDSMNTEAFF. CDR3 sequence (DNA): TGTGCCAGCAGCGTAATCCGGGACTCCATGAACACTGAAGCTTTCTTT.

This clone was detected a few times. Here the CDR3 DNA reads TGCGCCAGCAGCCAACCCGGGACCCTCACCGGGGAGCTGTTTTTT. Protein: CASSQPGTLTGELFF. The chain has TRBV4-3 and TRBJ2-2, with D possibly being TRBD1 or TRBD2 (5 bases each). The CDR3 extends over 15 amino acids. CDR1 LGHNA and CDR2 YSLEER come from the germline V gene. The V gene lost 2 bases and the J gene lost 4 bases, with 11 bases spanning the gap.

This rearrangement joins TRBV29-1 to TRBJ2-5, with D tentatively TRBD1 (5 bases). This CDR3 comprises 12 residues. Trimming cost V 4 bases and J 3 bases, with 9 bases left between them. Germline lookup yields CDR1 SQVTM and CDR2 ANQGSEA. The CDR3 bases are TGCAGCGTTGTTGGCAGGGAAGAGACCCAGTACTTC. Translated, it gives CSVVGREETQYF.